What follows are 9 T cell receptor beta chains derived from one specimen sequenced in a study of PD-1 blockade in classical Hodgkin lymphoma. Described time point: cycle 4 day 1 (C4D1), after 5 to 7 weeks of nivolumab. In every patient, relapse followed autologous stem cell transplantation, while exposure to brentuximab vedotin differed. Clones were sequenced by immunoSEQ multiplex PCR, and TCRdb holds only the in-frame ones, with some missing. The sample holds approximately 93,000 clones, around 78% seen once. The material sequenced was peripheral blood mononuclear cells (PBMCs), taken before the fourth cycle of nivolumab. The receptors were gathered from a human donor with classical Hodgkin lymphoma.

The CDR3 bases are TGTGCCAGCAGCCCGGGGGGGGAAATTACCTACGAGCAGTACTTC. The encoded protein is CASSPGGEITYEQYF. The V and J genes are TRBV7-2 and TRBJ2-7, with TRBD2 identical over 8 bases. Germline V lookup: CDR1 SGHTA, CDR2 FQGNSA. The trim removed 5 bases at V and 2 bases at J, leaving 8 bases unmatched. The CDR3 has 15 residues.

CDR3 nucleotides: TGTGCCAGCAGCCACAGGGGAGGGACTGAAGCTTTCTTT. Translating gives CASSHRGGTEAFF. This chain connects TRBV27 to TRBJ1-1, with TRBD1 matching over 7 bases. Germline CDR1 reads MNHEY; CDR2 reads SMNVEV (reference sequence). Trimming at V came to 6 bases and at J to 5 bases, leaving 6 bases not matched to a gene. The CDR3 covers 13 residues.

This chain connects TRBV29-1 to TRBJ2-7; maybe TRBD1 (6 bases). The germline V gene encodes CDR1 SQVTM and CDR2 ANQGSEA. The V and J ends lost 2 bases and 6 bases respectively, with 14 bases between them. The CDR3 is 13 residues long. CDR3 nucleotide sequence: TGCAGCGTTGAATCGGCAGGGGACCCCGAGCAGTACTTC. This sequence encodes CSVESAGDPEQYF.

The V gene is TRBV5-1, the J gene TRBJ1-5; no clear D gene. V was pared by 0 bases and J by 2 bases, with 9 bases between. The CDR3 is 15 residues long. The germline V gene has CDR1 SGHRS and CDR2 YFSETQ. The CDR3 nucleotides are TGCGCCAGCAGCTTGGGGGAGTGGGGCAATCAGCCCCAGCATTTT. Amino acid sequence: CASSLGEWGNQPQHF.

The rearrangement uses TRBV5-6 and TRBJ1-3; 7 bases match TRBD1. Trimming cost V 0 bases and J 2 bases; bases outside gene matches: 5. The CDR3 is 16 residues long. From germline, CDR1 is SGHDT and CDR2 YYEEEE. The CDR3, as DNA: TGTGCCAGCAGCTTGGGGAGACAGGGAGCTGGAAACACCATATATTTT. It translates to CASSLGRQGAGNTIYF.

This clone occurred once. The sample holds other DNA sequences that translate to the same CDR3. The genes are TRBV10-3 and TRBJ1-5; 8 nucleotides agree with TRBD1. Per germline, CDR1 ENHRY and CDR2 SYGVKD. This CDR3 is built from 15 residues. Trimming at V came to 3 bases and at J to 1 base, leaving 2 bases not matched to a gene. For the CDR3, the DNA is TGTGCCATCAGTGAAAGGACAGGGAGCAATCAGCCCCAGCATTTT. The encoded protein is CAISERTGSNQPQHF.

The V gene is TRBV9, the J gene TRBJ2-3; D is possibly TRBD2 (6 bases). The V gene lost 4 bases and the J gene lost 0 bases, with 12 bases spanning the gap. CDR1 is SGDLS and CDR2 is YYNGEE in the germline V gene. The CDR3 length is 15 residues. As DNA, the CDR3 is TGTGCCAGCAGCTATTTAGCGGTCAGCACAGATACGCAGTATTTT. Its translation is CASSYLAVSTDTQYF.

V usage is TRBV18 and J usage is TRBJ2-7, with D possibly being TRBD1 (5 bases). The V and J ends lost 3 bases and 2 bases respectively, with 11 bases between them. The germline V gene encodes CDR1 KGHSH and CDR2 LQKENI. The CDR3 extends over 14 amino acids. The CDR3 protein is CASSPLRVTYEQYF. For the CDR3, the DNA is TGTGCCAGCTCACCCCTCAGGGTCACCTACGAGCAGTACTTC.

This clone was picked up one time. V usage is TRBV10-3 and J usage is TRBJ2-1; TRBD2 matches 8 bases. The CDR3 extends over 13 amino acids. V was clipped by 10 bases and J by 8 bases; unmatched bases: 10. CDR1 and CDR2 from the germline V gene are ENHRY and SYGVKD. The CDR3 DNA sequence: TGTGCCACCGGGACTAGTTTGATCCATGAGCAGTTCTTC. Its translation is CATGTSLIHEQFF.